The rows below give T cell receptor beta chains drawn from one sample of a study of blood T cells in healthy people across ages. TCRdb reprocessed the 5' RACE reads with MiXCR, giving one entry per CDR3 protein. The sample lists hundreds of thousands of distinct CDR3 sequences, approximately 50% occurring once. The sample comprised blood. These receptor sequences come from a man aged 55 to 70 in good health. The CDR3 runs from the conserved cysteine through the conserved F or W. The D gene is left open where the match is weak. Clone size appears in some rows only: once, few, many, or a class for an expanded clone.

j_call v_call clone_size d_call cdr3_nt cdr3_aa
TRBJ1-5 TRBV21-1 few NA TGTGCCAGCGGCGGAAGGGTAACCTCGGGTCAGCCCCAGCATTTT CASGGRVTSGQPQHF
TRBJ2-1 TRBV2 NA NA TGTGCCAGCAGTGCGGCTAGCCTTGGGAATGAGCAGTTCTTC CASSAASLGNEQFF
TRBJ2-6 TRBV2 NA NA TGTGCCAGCACCCGCGAATCTTCCGGCTCTGGGGCCAACGTCCTGACTTTC CASTRESSGSGANVLTF
TRBJ2-5 TRBV20-1 few NA TGCAGTGCTATCGCCAGGGAGGGGACACAAGAGACCCAGTACTTC CSAIAREGTQETQYF
TRBJ2-5 TRBV7-2 many NA TGTGCCAGCAGCTTAGGGCTGGGTCTGGATTTGGAGACCCAGTACTTC CASSLGLGLDLETQYF
TRBJ2-6 TRBV5-5 NA NA TGTGCCAGCAGCTTGCCAGGATTAAGCCTCTCTGGGGCCAACGTCCTGACTTTC CASSLPGLSLSGANVLTF
TRBJ2-7 TRBV5-1 NA TRBD1 TGCGCCAGCAGCTTGGAGGTAGGGGGCACCTACAATGAGCAGTACTTC CASSLEVGGTYNEQYF
TRBJ2-4 TRBV11-2 NA NA TGTGCCAGCAGCTTCGGCGGGATGAGGGGCCAAAACATTCAGTACTTC CASSFGGMRGQNIQYF
TRBJ2-3 TRBV29-1 NA TRBD2 TGCAGCGTTGAAGATCGGAACGGGGGGGAAGATACGCAGTATTTT CSVEDRNGGEDTQYF
TRBJ2-3 TRBV7-2 many NA TGTGCCAGCAGCTTAGGACTAGCAGATACGCAGTATTTT CASSLGLADTQYF
TRBJ2-5 TRBV15 NA TRBD2 TGTGCCACCAGCACCCGGGGAGGGGAAGAGACCCAGTACTTC CATSTRGGEETQYF
TRBJ2-1 TRBV11-3 NA NA TGTGCCAGCAGCTCTACGCGGGTGGTCTTTAGTGAGCAGTTCTTC CASSSTRVVFSEQFF
TRBJ2-3 TRBV20-1 NA NA TGCAGTGCTGGGCGCCGACCAGATACGCAGTATTTT CSAGRRPDTQYF
TRBJ2-3 TRBV7-2 NA TRBD2 TGTGCCAGCAGCTCTCGGAGCGGGGGGACTAGCACAGATACGCAGTATTTT CASSSRSGGTSTDTQYF
TRBJ2-7 TRBV24-1 NA TRBD2 TGTGCCACCAGTGATCCCCTAGCGGGGGGGAAACCCTACGAGCAGTACTTC CATSDPLAGGKPYEQYF
TRBJ2-5 TRBV7-2 few NA TGTGCCAGCAGCCCCCAAAGGGCAGAGGGAGAGACCCAGTACTTC CASSPQRAEGETQYF
TRBJ1-6 TRBV6-1 NA NA TGTGCCAGCAGTCCAGGGAGCGAGGGGACACCCCTCCACTTT CASSPGSEGTPLHF